Sequencing of this T cell receptor beta chain was carried out in a study of blood T cell repertoires in COVID-19 (dated by TCRdb to 2018 to 2020). The study in broad terms: Samples covering the acute and convalescent phases of COVID-19 were provided by collaborators in the United States, Italy and Spain. Where available, HLA class I and class II types were obtained from metadata supplied by the sample provider rather than from assay-based typing. Samples were obtained from the ongoing ImmuneRACE study (first 160 participants) and from about 1,300 subjects provided by 6 global collaborators. Deeply sampled blood TCRbeta repertoires from subjects exposed to, actively infected with, or recovered from COVID-19 were included in the dataset. The material from the prospective study consisted of cDNA or gDNA derived from T cells, B-cell-depleted T cells, or PBMCs. The repertoires were made available in a free public database intended to serve as a resource for research on the immune response to SARS-CoV-2. The sample metadata nearly always contained a de-identified subject ID, COVID-19 status, age in years and sex. The investigation overall reported the following: The amount of clinical and demographic metadata varied by source and participant and was provided uncurated.

Each collaborating institution followed its own protocols to collect whole blood in K2EDTA tubes. Collaborator samples were shipped for TCRbeta analysis as frozen whole blood, isolated PBMCs, or DNA extracted from either sample type. The immunoSEQ Assay, a bias-controlled multiplex PCR, was used to amplify TCRbeta CDR3 regions from genomic DNA. Regarding the original processing steps: Nucleated cell counts per sample were estimated from amplification of reference gene primers within the assay. To quantify the absolute abundance of each unique TCRbeta CDR3 rearrangement, sequence reads were collapsed and filtered. For each sample, productive Simpson clonality was calculated as the square root of Simpson's diversity index across productive rearrangements. Imported from immuneACCESS, the table was reduced by TCRdb to in-frame sequences with V and J called. These copies leave out some clones; in studies compared against another copy, an unresolved V gene accounts for under half, and the cause of the remainder is not known. V, J and clone size reflect that table, while D and trimming were determined from the DNA. The table for this sample lists approximately 250,000 clones; 70% to 90% of them were counted only once. The top ten constitute approximately 2% of the sample.

From cysteine to phenylalanine, the CDR3 is 13 amino acids long. Only CDR3 DNA remains: 39 bases, in frame from the first base. The germline V gene specifies MNHEY as CDR1 and SVGEGT as CDR2. V is shortened by 6 bases, J by 7 bases, and the region joining them spans 15 bases. This clone was seen only once. The specificity of this receptor is unknown. Base qualities are missing; no much larger clone stands one base away. The TCR comes from a man between 25 and 39 years old with active or convalescent COVID-19. The chain is assembled from TRBV6-2 or TRBV6-3 and TRBJ1-2; TRBD1 is a weak D gene call, 5 bases matching. The sample was peripheral blood. The DNA sequence follows: TGTGCCAGCAGCCCCTTTGGGGCCGCTGGCTACACCTTC. Its translation reads: CASSPFGAAGYTF.